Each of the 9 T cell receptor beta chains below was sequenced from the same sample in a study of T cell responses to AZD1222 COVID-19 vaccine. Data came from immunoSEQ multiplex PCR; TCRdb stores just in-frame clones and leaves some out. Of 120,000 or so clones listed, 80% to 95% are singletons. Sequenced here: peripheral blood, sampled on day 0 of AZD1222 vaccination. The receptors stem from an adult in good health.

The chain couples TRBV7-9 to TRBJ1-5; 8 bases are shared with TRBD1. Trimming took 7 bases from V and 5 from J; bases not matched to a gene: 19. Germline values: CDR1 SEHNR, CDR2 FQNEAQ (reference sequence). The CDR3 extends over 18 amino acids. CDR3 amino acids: CASTSFGNRGRGHQPQHF. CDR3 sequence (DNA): TGTGCCAGCACCTCGTTCGGGAACAGGGGCAGGGGGCATCAGCCCCAGCATTTT.

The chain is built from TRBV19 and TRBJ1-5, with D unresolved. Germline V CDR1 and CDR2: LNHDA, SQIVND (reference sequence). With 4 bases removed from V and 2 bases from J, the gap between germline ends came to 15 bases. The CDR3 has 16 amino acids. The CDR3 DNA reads TGTGCCAGTAGTACCCCCCCAGGTATCGGCAATCAGCCCCAGCATTTT. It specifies CASSTPPGIGNQPQHF.

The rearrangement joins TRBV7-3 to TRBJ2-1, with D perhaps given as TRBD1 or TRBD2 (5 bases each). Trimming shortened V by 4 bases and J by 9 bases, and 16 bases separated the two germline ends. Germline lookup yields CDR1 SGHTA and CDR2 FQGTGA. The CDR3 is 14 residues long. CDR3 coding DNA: TGTGCCAGCAGCTCCCACATGAGGGGCGGTGAGCAGTTCTTC. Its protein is CASSSHMRGGEQFF.

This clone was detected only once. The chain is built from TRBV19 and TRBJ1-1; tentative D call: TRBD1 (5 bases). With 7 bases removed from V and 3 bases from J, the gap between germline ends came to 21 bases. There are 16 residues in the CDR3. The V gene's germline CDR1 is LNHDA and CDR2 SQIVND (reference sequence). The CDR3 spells CASKYHRSGGHTEAFF. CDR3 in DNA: TGTGCCAGTAAATATCATCGTTCGGGGGGACACACTGAAGCTTTCTTT.

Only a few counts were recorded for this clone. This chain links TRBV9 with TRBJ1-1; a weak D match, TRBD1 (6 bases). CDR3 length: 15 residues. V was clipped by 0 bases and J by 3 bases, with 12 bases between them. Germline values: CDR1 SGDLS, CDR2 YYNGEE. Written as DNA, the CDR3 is TGTGCCAGCAGCGTAGGGTCCGGGGGCGACACTGAAGCTTTCTTT. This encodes CASSVGSGGDTEAFF.

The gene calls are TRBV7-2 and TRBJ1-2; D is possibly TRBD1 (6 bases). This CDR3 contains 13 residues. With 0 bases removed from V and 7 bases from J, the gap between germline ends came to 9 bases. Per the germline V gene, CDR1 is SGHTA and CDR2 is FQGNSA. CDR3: CASSLATGGGYTF. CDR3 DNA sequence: TGTGCCAGCAGCTTAGCGACAGGTGGTGGCTACACCTTC.

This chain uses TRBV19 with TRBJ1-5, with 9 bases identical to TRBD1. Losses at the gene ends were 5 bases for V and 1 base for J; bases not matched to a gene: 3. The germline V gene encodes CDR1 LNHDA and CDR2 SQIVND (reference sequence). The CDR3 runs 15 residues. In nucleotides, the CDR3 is TGTGCCAGTAGTCTGGGACAGGGCAGCAATCAGCCCCAGCATTTT. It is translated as CASSLGQGSNQPQHF. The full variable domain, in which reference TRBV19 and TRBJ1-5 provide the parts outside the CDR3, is DGGITQSPKYLFRKEGQNVTLSCEQNLNHDAMYWYRQDPGQGLRLIYYSQIVNDFQKGDIAEGYSVSREKKESFPLTVTSAQKNPTAFYLCASSLGQGSNQPQHFGDGTRLSIL.

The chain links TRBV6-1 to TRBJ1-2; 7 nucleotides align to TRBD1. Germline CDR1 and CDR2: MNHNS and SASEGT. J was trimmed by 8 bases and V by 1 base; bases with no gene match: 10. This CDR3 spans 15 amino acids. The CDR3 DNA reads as TGTGCCAGCAGTGAAGTAGGGGGCGCTTCGTTGGGCTACACCTTC. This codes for CASSEVGGASLGYTF.

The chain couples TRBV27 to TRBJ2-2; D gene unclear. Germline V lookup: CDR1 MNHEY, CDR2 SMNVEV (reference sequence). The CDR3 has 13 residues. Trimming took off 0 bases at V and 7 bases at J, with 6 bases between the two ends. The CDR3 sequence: CASSLSFRGELFF. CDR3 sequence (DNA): TGTGCCAGCAGTTTATCGTTCCGCGGGGAGCTGTTTTTT.